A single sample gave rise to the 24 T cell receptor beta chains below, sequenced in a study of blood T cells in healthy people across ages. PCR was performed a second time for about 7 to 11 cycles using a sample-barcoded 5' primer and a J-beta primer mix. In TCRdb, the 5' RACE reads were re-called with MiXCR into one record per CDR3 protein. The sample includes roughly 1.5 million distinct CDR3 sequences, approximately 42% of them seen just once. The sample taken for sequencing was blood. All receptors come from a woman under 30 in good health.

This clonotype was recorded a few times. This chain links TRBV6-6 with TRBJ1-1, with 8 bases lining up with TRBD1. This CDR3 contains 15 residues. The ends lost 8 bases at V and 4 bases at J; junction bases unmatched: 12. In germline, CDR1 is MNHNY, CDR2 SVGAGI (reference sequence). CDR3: CASSGQGRVGTEAFF. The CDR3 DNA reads TGTGCCAGCTCCGGACAGGGACGGGTTGGCACTGAAGCTTTCTTT.

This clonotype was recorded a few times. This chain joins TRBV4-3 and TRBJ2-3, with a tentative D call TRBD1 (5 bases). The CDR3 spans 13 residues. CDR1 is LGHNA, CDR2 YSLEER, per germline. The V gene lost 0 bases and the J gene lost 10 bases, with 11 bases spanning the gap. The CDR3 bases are TGCGCCAGCAGCCAAGATCGACAGAGAGCGCAGTATTTT. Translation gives CASSQDRQRAQYF.

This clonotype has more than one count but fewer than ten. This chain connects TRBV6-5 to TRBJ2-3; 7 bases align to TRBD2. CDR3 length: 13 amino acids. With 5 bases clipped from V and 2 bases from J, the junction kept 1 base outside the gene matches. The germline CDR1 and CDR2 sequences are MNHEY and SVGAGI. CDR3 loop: CASSTSDTDTQYF. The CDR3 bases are TGTGCCAGCAGTACTAGCGACACAGATACGCAGTATTTT.

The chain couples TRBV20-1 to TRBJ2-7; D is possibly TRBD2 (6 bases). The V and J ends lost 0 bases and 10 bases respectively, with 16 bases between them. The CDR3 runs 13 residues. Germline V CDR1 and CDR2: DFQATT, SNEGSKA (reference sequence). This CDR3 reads CSAREGGVVTQYF. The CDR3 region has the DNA TGCAGTGCTAGAGAAGGCGGGGTAGTCACTCAGTACTTC.

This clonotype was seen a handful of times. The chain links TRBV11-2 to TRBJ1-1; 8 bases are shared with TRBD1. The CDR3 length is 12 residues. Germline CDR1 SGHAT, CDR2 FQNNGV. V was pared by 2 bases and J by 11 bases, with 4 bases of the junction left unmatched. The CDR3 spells CASSLRTGKAFF. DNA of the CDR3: TGTGCCAGCAGCTTAAGGACAGGGAAGGCTTTCTTT.

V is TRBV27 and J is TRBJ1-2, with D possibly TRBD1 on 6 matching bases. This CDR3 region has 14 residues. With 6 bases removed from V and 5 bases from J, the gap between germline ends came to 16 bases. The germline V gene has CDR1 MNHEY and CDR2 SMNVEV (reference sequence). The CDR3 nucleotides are TGTGCCAGCAGCCCCGGGGGCAGGAGGTATGGCTACACCTTC. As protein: CASSPGGRRYGYTF.

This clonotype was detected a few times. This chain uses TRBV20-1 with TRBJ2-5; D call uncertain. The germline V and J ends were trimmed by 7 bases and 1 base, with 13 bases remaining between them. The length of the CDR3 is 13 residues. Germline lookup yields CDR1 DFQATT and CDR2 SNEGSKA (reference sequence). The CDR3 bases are TGCAGTGTCCCGGACGGATTCCAAGAGACCCAGTACTTC. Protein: CSVPDGFQETQYF.

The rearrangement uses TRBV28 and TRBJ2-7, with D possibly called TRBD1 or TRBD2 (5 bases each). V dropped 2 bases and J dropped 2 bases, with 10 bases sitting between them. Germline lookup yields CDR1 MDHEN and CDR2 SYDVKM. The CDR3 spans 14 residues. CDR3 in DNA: TGTGCCAGCAGTTTACGGGACGCCACCTACGAGCAGTACTTC. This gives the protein CASSLRDATYEQYF.

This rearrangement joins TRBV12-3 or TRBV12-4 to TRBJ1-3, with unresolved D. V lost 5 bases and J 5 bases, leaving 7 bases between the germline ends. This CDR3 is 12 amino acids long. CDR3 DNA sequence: TGTGCCAGCAGTGGACTCCGAAACACCATATATTTT. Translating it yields CASSGLRNTIYF.

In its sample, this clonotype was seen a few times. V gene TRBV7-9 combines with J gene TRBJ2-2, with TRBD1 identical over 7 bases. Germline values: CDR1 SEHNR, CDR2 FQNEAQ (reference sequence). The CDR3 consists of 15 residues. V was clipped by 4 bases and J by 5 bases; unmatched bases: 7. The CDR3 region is CASSSGTVWTGELFF. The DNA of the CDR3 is TGTGCCAGCAGCTCTGGGACAGTTTGGACCGGGGAGCTGTTTTTT.

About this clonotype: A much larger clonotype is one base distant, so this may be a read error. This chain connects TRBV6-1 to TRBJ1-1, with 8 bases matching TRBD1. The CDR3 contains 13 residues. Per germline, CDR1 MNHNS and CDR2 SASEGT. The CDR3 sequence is CASRRTGNAEAFF. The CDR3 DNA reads TGTGCCAGCAGACGGACAGGGAACGCTGAAGCTTTCTTT.

The CDR3 sequence: CSARVYSWGGNIQYF. Written as DNA, the CDR3 is TGCAGTGCTAGAGTCTACTCTTGGGGCGGGAACATTCAGTACTTC. This chain uses TRBV20-1 with TRBJ2-4; tentatively, D is TRBD1 or TRBD2 (5 bases each). Looked up from germline, CDR1 is DFQATT and CDR2 is SNEGSKA (reference sequence). Trimming left V 1 base short and J 7 bases short, with 17 bases between. CDR3 size: 15 residues.

CDR3 nucleotides: TGTGCCAGCAGCTTCCCAGCCAGCAATCAGCCCCAGCATTTT. Its translation: CASSFPASNQPQHF. The chain combines TRBV11-1 with TRBJ1-5; D is ambiguous. CDR3 size: 14 residues. Germline CDR1 is SGHAT and CDR2 is FQDESV (reference sequence). V shed 3 bases and J shed 1 base, with 7 bases lying between them. The full variable domain, rest sourced from reference TRBV11-1 and TRBJ1-5, is EAEVAQSPRYKITEKSQAVAFWCDPISGHATLYWYRQILGQGPELLVQFQDESVVDDSQLPKDRFSAERLKGVDSTLKIQPAELGDSAMYLCASSFPASNQPQHFGDGTRLSIL.

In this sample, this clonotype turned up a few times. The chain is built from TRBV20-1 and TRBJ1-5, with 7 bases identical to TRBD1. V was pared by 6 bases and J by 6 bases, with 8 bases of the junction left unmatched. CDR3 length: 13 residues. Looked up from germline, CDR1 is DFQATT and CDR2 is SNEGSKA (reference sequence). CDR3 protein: CSAIGTVSQPQHF. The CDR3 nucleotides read TGCAGTGCGATTGGGACAGTCAGTCAGCCCCAGCATTTT.

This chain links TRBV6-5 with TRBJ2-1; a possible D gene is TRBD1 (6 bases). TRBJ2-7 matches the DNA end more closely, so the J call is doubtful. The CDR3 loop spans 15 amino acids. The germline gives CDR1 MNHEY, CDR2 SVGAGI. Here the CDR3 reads CASSYWTETYNEQYF. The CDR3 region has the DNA TGTGCCAGCAGTTACTGGACAGAAACCTACAATGAGCAGTACTTC.

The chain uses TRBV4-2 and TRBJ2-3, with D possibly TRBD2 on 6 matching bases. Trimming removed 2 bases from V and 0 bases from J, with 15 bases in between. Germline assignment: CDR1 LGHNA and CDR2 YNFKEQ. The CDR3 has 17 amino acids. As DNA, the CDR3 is TGTGCCAGCAGCCAAAAGGGACTGGCTTTTAGCACAGATACGCAGTATTTT. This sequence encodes CASSQKGLAFSTDTQYF.

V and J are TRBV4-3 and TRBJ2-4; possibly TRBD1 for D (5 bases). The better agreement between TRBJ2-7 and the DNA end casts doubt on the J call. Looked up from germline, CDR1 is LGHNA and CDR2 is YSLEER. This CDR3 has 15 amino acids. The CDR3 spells CASSHDQGRPYEQYF. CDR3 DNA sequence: TGCGCCAGCAGCCATGATCAGGGCAGACCCTACGAGCAGTACTTC.

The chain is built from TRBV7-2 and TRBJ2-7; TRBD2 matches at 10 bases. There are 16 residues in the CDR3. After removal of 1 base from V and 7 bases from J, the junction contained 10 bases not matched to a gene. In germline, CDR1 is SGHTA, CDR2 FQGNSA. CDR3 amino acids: CASSLEGTSGAREQYF. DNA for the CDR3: TGTGCCAGCAGCTTAGAAGGCACTAGCGGGGCGAGGGAGCAGTACTTC.

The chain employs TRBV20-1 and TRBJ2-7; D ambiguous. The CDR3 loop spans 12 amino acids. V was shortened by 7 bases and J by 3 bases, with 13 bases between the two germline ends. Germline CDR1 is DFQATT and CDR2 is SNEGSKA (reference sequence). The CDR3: CSGVATNYEQYF. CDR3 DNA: TGCAGTGGTGTCGCGACCAACTACGAGCAGTACTTC.

The CDR3 sequence is CASSVGISGANVLTF. CDR3 bases: TGCGCCAGCAGCGTAGGAATCTCTGGGGCCAACGTCCTGACTTTC. The rearrangement joins TRBV5-1 to TRBJ2-6; no reliable D call. CDR3 size: 15 residues. Germline CDR1 and CDR2: SGHRS and YFSETQ. V shed 4 bases and J shed 0 bases, with 8 bases lying between them.

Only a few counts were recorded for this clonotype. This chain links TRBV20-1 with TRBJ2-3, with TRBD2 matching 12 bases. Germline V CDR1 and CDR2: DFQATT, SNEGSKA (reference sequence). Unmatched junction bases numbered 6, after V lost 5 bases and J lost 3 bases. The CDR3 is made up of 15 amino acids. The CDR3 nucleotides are TGCAGTGCTCAAAGACTAGCGGGAGTGACAGATACGCAGTATTTT. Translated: CSAQRLAGVTDTQYF.

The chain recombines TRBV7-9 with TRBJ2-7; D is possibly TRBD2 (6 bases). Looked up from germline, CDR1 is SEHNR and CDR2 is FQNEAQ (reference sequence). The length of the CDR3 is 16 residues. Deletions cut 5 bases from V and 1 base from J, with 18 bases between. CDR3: CASSLPSGGASYEQYF. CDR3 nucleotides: TGTGCCAGCAGCCTCCCTTCTGGCGGGGCGTCCTACGAGCAGTACTTC.

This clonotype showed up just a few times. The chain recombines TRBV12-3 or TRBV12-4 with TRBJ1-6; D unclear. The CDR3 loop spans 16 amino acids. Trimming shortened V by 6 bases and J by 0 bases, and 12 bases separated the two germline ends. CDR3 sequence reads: CASRHRRSSYNSPLHF. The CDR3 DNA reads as TGTGCCAGCAGGCATAGAAGGAGCTCCTATAATTCACCCCTCCACTTT.

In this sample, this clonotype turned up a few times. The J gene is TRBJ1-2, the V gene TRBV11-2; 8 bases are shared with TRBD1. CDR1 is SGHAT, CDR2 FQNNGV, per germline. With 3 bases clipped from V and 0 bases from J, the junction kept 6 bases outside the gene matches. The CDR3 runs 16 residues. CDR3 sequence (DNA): TGTGCCAGCAGCTTTAGGCCACAGGGGGCTAACTATGGCTACACCTTC. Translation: CASSFRPQGANYGYTF.